This section outlines one TCR beta chain sequence together with its context. These data come from a study of blood T cell repertoires in COVID-19. At the level of the study: Whether acute or convalescent, the COVID-19 samples came from the United States, Italy and Spain.

The CDR3 spans 16 residues. Germline V lookup: CDR1 MNHEY, CDR2 SVGEGT. V was pared by 3 bases and J by 2 bases, with 6 bases of the junction left unmatched. The assay was immunoSEQ multiplex PCR, and TCRdb's table has in-frame clones only and misses some. The sample shows 200,000 to 300,000 clones, nearly 85% of them seen only once. The TCR sequence derives from a human donor in a cohort sampled during active COVID-19. Sequenced sample: peripheral blood. This chain connects TRBV6-2 or TRBV6-3 to TRBJ2-5; 10 nucleotides match TRBD1. The CDR3 loop is CASSYRGQGLQETQYF. The CDR3 bases are TGTGCCAGCAGTTATCGGGGACAGGGGCTTCAAGAGACCCAGTACTTC.